The 17 T cell receptor beta chains given below trace back to one sample, sequenced in a study of shared clonotypes between healthy human individuals. Some clones are missing from TCRdb's copy, which holds only in-frame ones; the method was immunoSEQ multiplex PCR. The table has about 490,000 clones, roughly 80% seen once. What was sequenced was PBMCs. The receptors originated from a woman aged 40 to 49 in good health. Some clones in this sample may be carry-over from other donors' samples.

A note on this clone: This probably arose from a read error, given a far larger clone one base away. The same CDR3 arises from other DNA sequences in this sample as well. The chain couples TRBV15 to TRBJ2-3; D perhaps matches TRBD1 (6 bases). There are 18 residues in the CDR3. In germline, CDR1 is LNHNV, CDR2 YYDKDF (reference sequence). The V end lost 3 bases, the J end lost 0 bases, and 19 bases lay between the germline ends. The CDR3 nucleotides read TGTGCCACCAGCAGGAAACTGACAGGACTCGGTAGCACAGATACGCAGTATTTT. It translates to CATSRKLTGLGSTDTQYF.

In this sample, this clone turned up once. The rearrangement links TRBV5-1 to TRBJ1-2; 7 bases map to TRBD1. The CDR3 length is 13 residues. J lost 2 bases, V lost 8 bases, and 6 bases had no gene match. CDR1 is SGHRS and CDR2 is YFSETQ in the germline V gene. CDR3 amino acids: CARLDRTNYGYTF. The CDR3 DNA sequence: TGCGCCAGGTTGGACAGGACGAACTATGGCTACACCTTC.

The chain combines TRBV15 with TRBJ2-5; D possibly corresponds to TRBD2 (6 bases). CDR3 size: 17 residues. Looked up from germline, CDR1 is LNHNV and CDR2 is YYDKDF (reference sequence). V was cut by 0 bases and J by 2 bases, with 16 bases left in between. The CDR3 coding sequence is TGTGCCACCAGCAGAGATCTGAGGAGGGCCGGTCAAGAGACCCAGTACTTC. It is translated as CATSRDLRRAGQETQYF.

As regards this clone: This sequence is one base from a far larger clone and is likely a read error. At the DNA level, this CDR3 is encoded by other sequences in the same sample as well. The chain carries TRBV10-3 and TRBJ1-3, with D possibly matching TRBD1 (5 bases). V was pared by 10 bases and J by 4 bases, with 20 bases between. Germline lookup yields CDR1 ENHRY and CDR2 SYGVKD. CDR3 length: 15 residues. The CDR3 here is CATRDNPGSGNTIYF. The CDR3 DNA follows: TGTGCCACGCGAGACAACCCAGGGAGCGGAAACACCATATATTTT.

In this sample, this clone turned up a few times. This chain joins TRBV5-5 and TRBJ1-5; TRBD1 might be the D (6 bases). Germline assignment: CDR1 SGHKS and CDR2 YYEKEE (reference sequence). There are 16 residues in the CDR3. Trimming removed 4 bases at V and 5 bases at J, with 19 bases between. CDR3 coding DNA: TGTGCCAGCAGCCCGGACAGTTGGGGAGGGGATCAGCCCCAGCATTTT. The encoded protein is CASSPDSWGGDQPQHF.

V and J are TRBV30 and TRBJ2-3; 7 bases are a match to TRBD1. The CDR3 sequence is 13 residues long. Germline V gene sequence: CDR1 GTSNPN, CDR2 SVGIG (reference sequence). With 5 bases clipped from V and 2 bases from J, the junction kept 4 bases outside the gene matches. CDR3 bases: TGTGCCTGGGGACAGGAGCTCACAGATACGCAGTATTTT. It codes for CAWGQELTDTQYF.

For this clone: Other DNA sequences from this sample encode an identical CDR3 as well. This chain links TRBV28 with TRBJ2-7; D might be TRBD2 (7 bases). This CDR3 has 14 amino acids. CDR1 and CDR2 from the germline V gene are MDHEN and SYDVKM. The ends were cut back, 8 bases at V and 7 bases at J, with 21 bases in the middle. The CDR3: CASGLGGGGREQYF. The CDR3 coding sequence is TGTGCCAGCGGTCTCGGGGGCGGGGGCAGGGAGCAGTACTTC.

The rearrangement uses TRBV5-6 and TRBJ2-7, with TRBD1 matching 8 bases. This CDR3 has 14 residues. V lost 5 bases and J lost 4; bases outside the gene matches: 8. Germline V CDR1 and CDR2: SGHDT, YYEEEE. DNA of the CDR3: TGTGCCAGCAGTTCCGGGACAGGAGTTTACGAGCAGTACTTC. Translated, it gives CASSSGTGVYEQYF.

The chain is built from TRBV5-8 and TRBJ2-7; D possibly corresponds to TRBD1 (5 bases). In germline, CDR1 is SGHTS, CDR2 YDEGEE. V lost 0 bases to trimming and J lost 2 bases, with 9 bases between them. This CDR3 is built from 14 residues. CDR3 protein: CASSLEPGTYEQYF. In DNA, the CDR3 is TGTGCCAGCAGCTTGGAACCAGGGACCTACGAGCAGTACTTC.

The chain combines TRBV5-1 with TRBJ1-2; maybe TRBD1 (6 bases). The CDR3 consists of 13 residues. Per germline, CDR1 SGHRS and CDR2 YFSETQ. V lost 0 bases and J lost 6, with 9 bases in between. CDR3 sequence (DNA): TGCGCCAGCAGCTTGGACAGGGAAAATGGCTACACCTTC. Protein product: CASSLDRENGYTF.

With respect to this clone: This likely traces to a read error, being one base from a far larger clone. V is TRBV7-2 and J is TRBJ2-2, with a possible D match to TRBD2 (6 bases). The CDR3 runs 15 residues. CDR1 is SGHTA and CDR2 is FQGNSA in the germline V gene. CDR3 nucleotide sequence: TGTGCCAGCAGCTTAGGCCTCGGGAACACCGGGGGGCTGTTTTTT. This gives the protein CASSLGLGNTGGLFF.

This sequence joins TRBV15 and TRBJ1-4; D not certain. The CDR3 has 14 residues. Germline-derived CDR1 and CDR2 are LNHNV and YYDKDF (reference sequence). Trimming stripped 0 bases from V and 3 bases from J, with 5 bases between. CDR3 DNA sequence: TGTGCCACCAGCAGAGATTCTGCTAATGAAAAACTGTTTTTT. This sequence encodes CATSRDSANEKLFF.

This clone turned up a few times. The chain has TRBV10-3 and TRBJ2-1, with TRBD2 matching over 8 bases. CDR3 length: 15 amino acids. V was pared by 11 bases and J by 5 bases, with 14 bases of the junction left unmatched. From germline, CDR1 is ENHRY and CDR2 SYGVKD. CDR3 residues: CAALSGAGFDNEQFF. In DNA, the CDR3 is TGTGCCGCCCTTAGCGGGGCGGGTTTCGACAATGAGCAGTTCTTC.

This clone was recorded only once. The chain employs TRBV2 and TRBJ2-1; possibly TRBD1 for D (5 bases). Trimming took 6 bases from V and 5 from J, leaving 11 bases between them. Germline-derived CDR1 and CDR2 are SNHLY and FYNNEI. The CDR3 is 13 residues long. The CDR3 is CASRQVVDNEQFF. CDR3 nucleotide sequence: TGTGCCAGCAGACAGGTAGTAGACAATGAGCAGTTCTTC.

This clone was detected only once. The V gene is TRBV10-1, the J gene TRBJ2-1, with 10 bases matching TRBD2. With 0 bases clipped from V and 9 bases from J, the junction kept 8 bases outside the gene matches. CDR1 is WNHNN, CDR2 SYGVQD, per germline (reference sequence). The CDR3 totals 16 residues. CDR3 nucleotides: TGCGCCAGCAGTGAGTCGGGGGCTAGCGGGAGTCGTGAGCAGTTCTTC. Its translation: CASSESGASGSREQFF.

This chain links TRBV7-2 with TRBJ2-5, with a possible D match to TRBD2 (6 bases). The CDR3 extends over 15 amino acids. The germline V and J ends were trimmed by 0 bases and 4 bases, with 12 bases remaining between them. CDR1 is SGHTA and CDR2 is FQGNSA in the germline V gene. CDR3 sequence: CASSLAATSSETQYF. As DNA, the CDR3 is TGTGCCAGCAGCTTAGCGGCCACTAGCTCAGAGACCCAGTACTTC.

CDR3 coding DNA: TGCGCCAGCAGCCAAGTTACATACAGCGGGAGTCACGAAAAACTGTTTTTT. It translates to CASSQVTYSGSHEKLFF. The rearrangement links TRBV4-1 to TRBJ1-4; D unclear. The length of the CDR3 is 17 residues. V lost 1 base and J lost 8, with 20 bases in between. Germline V gene lookup returns CDR1 MGHRA and CDR2 YSYEKL.